This T cell receptor (beta chain) was found in a study of shared clonotypes between healthy human individuals. As for the study in general: Each donor contributed plates that comprised three CD4 naive, three CD4 memory, two CD8 naive and one CD8 memory.

As for this clone: What it binds is not known.

CD8 cells regarded as naive lacked CD45RO, were positively chosen for CCR7, and omitted terminally differentiated effector memory CD45RA+ cells. Several immunoSEQ 96-well plates shared each subset's DNA, each plate a replicate. Original processing methods: Filtering differed since immunoSEQ provided only junctions, with no quality scores. Produced via immunoSEQ multiplex PCR; TCRdb's table is partial and in-frame only. V and J calls and clone size are copied from that table; D and trimming were computed from the DNA. Of some 740,000 clones listed, nearly 95% are singletons. Study-wide points: Naive CD4 clonotypes were shared across a handful of donors at 5% to 6%.

This clonotype was sampled from a man younger than 45 in good health. Sequenced: naive CD8+ T cells sorted from blood.

For the CDR3, the DNA is TGTGCCAGCAGACTTCTTTCGGGGGTGATGGGTGCCTACAATGAGCAGTTCTTC. It yields the protein CASRLLSGVMGAYNEQFF. The V and J genes are TRBV5-8 and TRBJ2-1; the D gene is possibly TRBD2 (6 bases). V was shortened by 5 bases and J by 2 bases, with 23 bases between the two germline ends. Germline V gene lookup returns CDR1 SGHTS and CDR2 YDEGEE. The CDR3 contains 18 residues.